This entry concerns a single T cell receptor beta chain. Which antigen it targets is not known. A commercial ELISA kit detecting HCMV-specific IgG in serum was used to determine HCMV serostatus. Peripheral blood mononuclear cells were isolated from blood by Ficoll density gradient centrifugation. Sequenced using an Illumina HiSeq 2000. 5'RACE template switching, by which a universal primer site and unique molecular identifiers were added, was used to make TCR beta cDNA libraries. Synthesis of cDNA was primed from the TCR beta constant segment and was followed by two consecutive PCR amplification steps. As for the authors' bioinformatics: MIGEC was used to demultiplex reads and group reads by UMI, and MiTCR was used to assemble and quantify clonotypes. To exclude erroneous sequences, any TCR cDNA sequence not supported by at least two reads was discarded. The tcR package was used for downstream repertoire analysis, and clonotypes were matched across fractions by CDR3 nucleotide sequence plus V segment. VDJmatch was used to annotate antigen specificity against VDJdb, with one amino acid substitution in CDR3 permitted. The reads underwent TCRdb reprocessing, giving one record for each CDR3 protein sequence and no DNA. The V and J calls follow TCRdb's processing rather than the paper's. The sample table records 400,000 to 550,000 distinct CDR3 sequences. The ten largest clones capture under 7.5% of the sample.

The CDR3 spans 16 residues, from the cysteine through the phenylalanine. Only the protein is on record. Reading the germline V gene gives CDR1 LGHNA and CDR2 YNFKEQ. This entry is derived from a study of T cells expressing NK-cell markers (dated by TCRdb to 2020 to 2021). For the wider study: TCR beta-chain repertoires were profiled in sorted CD3+CD56+NKG2C+, CD3+CD56+NKG2C- and CD3+CD56-NKG2C+ T-cell subsets from several donors. Seven of the eight sequenced donors were HCMV-seropositive and one was HCMV-seronegative. Sequencing of the libraries produced 2 x 150 bp reads on Illumina HiSeq 2000/2500, MiSeq or NextSeq. All eight donors whose samples were sequenced were randomly selected healthy volunteers, three of them men and five women.

Here is what the overall study found, with its caveats: It remained unclear whether the expanded NKG2C-expressing T cell clones were specific for HCMV antigens. In five to seven donors, the dominant CD3+CD56+NKG2C+ clonotypes were among the top 10 CD8+ clonotypes and accounted for roughly 1.0-8% of CD8+ T cells. Those dominant clonotypes were again the most abundant among CD3+CD56-NKG2C+ cells in four donors, at about 28.3-60.1%.

The sample consisted of blood T cells: a sorted CD56 or NKG2C T cell subset, CD4+ or CD8+ T cells, or bulk PBMC T cells (not recorded which). The receptor's source is a woman between 18 and 69 years old in good health. The chain is made from TRBV4-2 and TRBJ2-7; without DNA, the TCRdb call of TRBD2 cannot be checked. The encoded CDR3 is CASGRTGGPIPYEQYF.